Listed here is a single T cell receptor beta chain. Its antigen is not known. This entry comes from a study of cytomegalovirus exposure and HLA in healthy donors. Study-wide results and limits: Versus the roughly 690-donor mean, an Asian-associated ancestry cluster reportedly showed fewer N-insertions in a later analysis. Later on, a genetic analysis was performed. It linked a missense variant in DCLRE1C with V- and J-gene trimming of TCR beta.

PCR primers comprised 60 Vbeta and 13 Jbeta primers. Method: immunoSEQ multiplex PCR; TCRdb's copy keeps in-frame clones and lacks some. The repertoire holds some 44,000 clones, roughly 87% seen once, with around 8% in the top ten. CDR1 is KGHSH and CDR2 is LQKENI in the germline V gene. This CDR3 has 17 residues. The J segment lost 1 base and the V segment lost 0 bases, leaving 6 bases of the junction unmatched. This clonotype originated in a woman between 40 and 55 years old in good health and CMV-seropositive. The sequencing sample was made of PBMCs. The chain links TRBV18 to TRBJ2-3; 8 bases are shared with TRBD2. The CDR3: CASSPPSRGGGTDTQYF. CDR3 DNA sequence: TGTGCCAGCTCACCACCTAGTCGGGGGGGAGGCACAGATACGCAGTATTTT.